The 20 T cell receptor beta chains below were found in one sample sequenced in a study of T cell changes during pregnancy in multiple sclerosis. The repertoire was sequenced with immunoSEQ multiplex PCR; TCRdb's copy has only in-frame clones and lacks some. The sample contains about 71,000 clones, approximately 94% of which appear only once. The sample in question was peripheral blood, obtained in the third trimester of pregnancy. All receptors come from a female donor with multiple sclerosis, enrolled in a pregnancy study.

This chain's CDR3 is CASSEAASGGATDTQYF. DNA for the CDR3: TGTGCCAGCAGTGAAGCAGCTAGCGGGGGAGCCACAGATACGCAGTATTTT. V and J are TRBV6-1 and TRBJ2-3, with 10 bases identical to TRBD2. There are 17 residues in the CDR3. Germline trimming cut 0 bases from V and 2 bases from J; bases unmatched to any gene: 5. Germline CDR1 reads MNHNS; CDR2 reads SASEGT.

The chain links TRBV28 to TRBJ2-7, with D perhaps TRBD2 (5 bases). CDR1 and CDR2 (germline): MDHEN, SYDVKM. Between the trimmed V and J ends, which lost 6 bases and 3 bases, there was a span of 15 bases. CDR3 length: 14 residues. The CDR3 nucleotides read TGTGCCAGCAGGGACTTTCGGGATTTCTACGAGCAGTACTTC. It specifies CASRDFRDFYEQYF.

The CDR3 DNA is TGTGCCAGCAGTTTATCGAAAGGACAGGGCTACACCTTC. It codes for CASSLSKGQGYTF. The rearrangement uses TRBV28 and TRBJ1-2; maybe TRBD1 (6 bases). The CDR3 length is 13 residues. Between the trimmed V and J ends, which lost 1 base and 8 bases, there was a span of 11 bases. Germline V gives CDR1 MDHEN, CDR2 SYDVKM.

The CDR3 reads CASSPGTSVSVNEQFF. The CDR3 nucleotides read TGTGCCAGCAGCCCTGGGACTAGCGTATCTGTGAATGAGCAGTTCTTC. The gene calls are TRBV7-2 and TRBJ2-1; 10 nucleotides match TRBD2. This CDR3 is built from 16 residues. The germline CDR1 and CDR2 sequences are SGHTA and FQGNSA. The trim removed 5 bases at V and 7 bases at J, leaving 11 bases unmatched.

The chain recombines TRBV23-1 with TRBJ2-7; D may be TRBD1 (6 bases). TRBV23-1 is marked as an open reading frame, function uncertain. Trimming left V 7 bases short and J 0 bases short, with 16 bases between. The CDR3 covers 15 residues. CDR3 region: CASNLDRPLSYEQYF. DNA of the CDR3: TGCGCCAGCAACCTCGACAGGCCCCTCTCCTACGAGCAGTACTTC.

This clone was seen only once. The V gene is TRBV19, the J gene TRBJ1-1; D ambiguous. Germline values: CDR1 LNHDA, CDR2 SQIVND (reference sequence). The CDR3 has 15 amino acids. Deletions cut 4 bases from V and 3 bases from J, with 15 bases between. DNA for the CDR3: TGTGCCAGTAGTAGGCCGACGGAGGAGGACACTGAAGCTTTCTTT. Translation gives CASSRPTEEDTEAFF.

The DNA of the CDR3 is TGTGCCAGCAGCCCCCACGGAGATACGCAGTATTTT. Amino acid sequence: CASSPHGDTQYF. The chain couples TRBV7-9 to TRBJ2-3, with unresolved D. V lost 5 bases, J lost 5 bases, and 8 bases lay in between. The germline V gene has CDR1 SEHNR and CDR2 FQNEAQ (reference sequence). CDR3 size: 12 residues.

The rearrangement joins TRBV6-5 to TRBJ1-2; TRBD1 matches 8 bases. Trimming at V came to 6 bases and at J to 3 bases, leaving 0 bases not matched to a gene. CDR3 length: 12 amino acids. Germline assignment: CDR1 MNHEY and CDR2 SVGAGI. CDR3 sequence: CASRTGDYGYTF. The CDR3, as DNA: TGTGCCAGCAGGACAGGGGACTATGGCTACACCTTC.

The chain combines TRBV11-2 with TRBJ1-5; no firm D call. This CDR3 spans 13 amino acids. Germline loops: CDR1 SGHAT, CDR2 FQNNGV. V was clipped by 5 bases and J by 4 bases, with 9 bases between them. CDR3 bases: TGTGCCAGCAGCCTCCGACAAAATCAGCCCCAGCATTTT. Protein: CASSLRQNQPQHF.

The chain recombines TRBV7-6 with TRBJ2-5, with D unclear. Trimming stripped 5 bases from V and 5 bases from J, with 15 bases between. From germline, CDR1 is SGHVS and CDR2 FNYEAQ. The CDR3 is 14 residues long. Here the CDR3 reads CASSPDSVRETQYF. CDR3 nucleotides: TGTGCCAGCAGCCCCGATTCGGTGCGGGAGACCCAGTACTTC.

V is TRBV28 and J is TRBJ2-7; TRBD1 matches 11 bases. V was pared by 6 bases and J by 3 bases, with 7 bases of the junction left unmatched. CDR1 MDHEN and CDR2 SYDVKM come from the germline V gene. The CDR3 has 15 residues. The CDR3 is CASSVPGTGGYEQYF. The CDR3 DNA reads TGTGCCAGCAGCGTCCCCGGGACAGGGGGCTACGAGCAGTACTTC.

V and J are TRBV5-1 and TRBJ2-3, with TRBD2 matching over 8 bases. Germline V lookup: CDR1 SGHRS, CDR2 YFSETQ. V was pared by 4 bases and J by 1 base, with 5 bases of the junction left unmatched. The CDR3 runs to 15 residues. The CDR3: CASSGAAGGTDTQYF. CDR3 DNA: TGCGCCAGCAGCGGAGCAGCGGGAGGCACAGATACGCAGTATTTT.

The chain recombines TRBV10-3 with TRBJ2-2; 10 bases are shared with TRBD1. The CDR3 is 20 amino acids. J was trimmed by 1 base and V by 3 bases; bases with no gene match: 14. In germline, CDR1 is ENHRY, CDR2 SYGVKD. The CDR3 coding sequence is TGTGCCATCAGTGAATTTTCAATGACAGGGGGCCGGAAGAACACCGGGGAGCTGTTTTTT. This gives the protein CAISEFSMTGGRKNTGELFF.

This sequence joins TRBV4-2 and TRBJ2-3; D is ambiguous. This CDR3 is built from 16 residues. Trimming cost V 0 bases and J 2 bases, with 12 bases left between them. Germline CDR1 LGHNA, CDR2 YNFKEQ. The CDR3 sequence: CASSQDVQRPTDTQYF. The CDR3 region has the DNA TGTGCCAGCAGCCAAGATGTCCAGCGCCCCACAGATACGCAGTATTTT.

This clone was seen once. The chain joins TRBV18 to TRBJ1-1, with D possibly TRBD1 on 5 matching bases. From germline, CDR1 is KGHSH and CDR2 LQKENI. Trimming stripped 2 bases from V and 4 bases from J, with 14 bases between. This CDR3 contains 15 residues. CDR3 loop: CASSPNKGRSTEAFF. The DNA for the CDR3 is TGTGCCAGCTCACCAAATAAGGGGAGGAGCACTGAAGCTTTCTTT.

The CDR3 bases are TGTGCCAGCAGTTTAAGGGGTCGCGAGACCCAGTACTTC. Its protein product is CASSLRGRETQYF. This chain joins TRBV28 and TRBJ2-5; possibly TRBD1 for D (5 bases). The V end was cut by 2 bases, the J end by 5 bases, with 9 bases between. The CDR3 consists of 13 residues. Germline assignment: CDR1 MDHEN and CDR2 SYDVKM.

The genes are TRBV18 and TRBJ1-1; maybe TRBD1 (6 bases). The CDR3 sequence is 17 residues long. Germline V gene data show CDR1 as KGHSH and CDR2 as LQKENI. V was clipped by 6 bases and J by 3 bases, with 23 bases between them. This chain's CDR3 is CASSLGGGAYLDTEAFF. The CDR3 DNA is TGTGCCAGCTCTCTGGGGGGGGGCGCGTATCTCGACACTGAAGCTTTCTTT.

The chain recombines TRBV7-2 with TRBJ2-1, with D possibly TRBD2 on 5 matching bases. Trimming left V 1 base short and J 3 bases short, with 10 bases between. The CDR3 has 15 amino acids. Germline values: CDR1 SGHTA, CDR2 FQGNSA. The CDR3 loop is CASSLGLTDYNEQFF. CDR3 DNA: TGTGCCAGCAGCTTAGGACTAACCGACTACAATGAGCAGTTCTTC.

V gene TRBV7-9 combines with J gene TRBJ1-1, with 9 bases lining up with TRBD1. Trimming at V came to 2 bases and at J to 3 bases, leaving 7 bases not matched to a gene. This CDR3 region has 16 residues. Germline V gene lookup returns CDR1 SEHNR and CDR2 FQNEAQ (reference sequence). The CDR3 coding sequence is TGTGCCAGCAGCTTAACAGGGGGCGCGGGTGACACTGAAGCTTTCTTT. Its protein product is CASSLTGGAGDTEAFF.

This rearrangement joins TRBV7-6 to TRBJ2-5; TRBD2 matches at 7 bases. CDR3 length equals 13 residues. V was pared by 3 bases and J by 3 bases, with 1 base of the junction left unmatched. The germline V gene has CDR1 SGHVS and CDR2 FNYEAQ. The CDR3 sequence is CASSFAGEETQYF. CDR3 bases: TGTGCCAGCAGCTTTGCGGGGGAAGAGACCCAGTACTTC.